This is a list of T cell receptor beta chains from one sample in a study of monozygotic twins with inflammatory bowel disease. TCRdb re-called the 5' RACE reads and catalogs CDR3 proteins one per entry, DNA excluded. This sample's table has approximately 100,000 distinct CDR3 sequences. Sequenced sample: blood. These receptors came from a human donor with ulcerative colitis or Crohn's disease, or a healthy co-twin of an affected twin (not recorded which). Each CDR3 is given with its conserved first and last residue. Each record gives: J gene, V gene, CDR3 protein.

j_call: TRBJ2-2
v_call: TRBV6-1
cdr3_aa: CASTRTGPTGELFF

j_call: TRBJ2-3
v_call: TRBV27
cdr3_aa: CASSLYGRSTDTQYF

j_call: TRBJ2-2
v_call: TRBV12-3/TRBV12-4
cdr3_aa: CASSFGGLTGELFF

j_call: TRBJ1-1
v_call: TRBV5-1
cdr3_aa: CASSLGVNTEAFF

j_call: TRBJ2-3
v_call: TRBV5-8
cdr3_aa: CASSLEWGYTDTQYF

j_call: TRBJ2-3
v_call: TRBV5-1
cdr3_aa: CASRTAVADTQYF

j_call: TRBJ2-1
v_call: TRBV5-6
cdr3_aa: CASKIGLAGGYNEQFF

j_call: TRBJ2-7
v_call: TRBV18
cdr3_aa: CASSPDRGQSYEQYF

j_call: TRBJ2-1
v_call: TRBV28
cdr3_aa: CASTSGGSRHEQFF

j_call: TRBJ2-5
v_call: TRBV7-7
cdr3_aa: CASSRGQGKETQYF

j_call: TRBJ2-5
v_call: TRBV20-1
cdr3_aa: CSARDGQETQYF

j_call: TRBJ1-6
v_call: TRBV18
cdr3_aa: CASSRTGGINNSPLHF

j_call: TRBJ2-3
v_call: TRBV20-1
cdr3_aa: CSAGQVGANTQYF

j_call: TRBJ2-3
v_call: TRBV7-2
cdr3_aa: CASSLAPSGGLDTQYF

j_call: TRBJ2-2
v_call: TRBV19
cdr3_aa: CASHPWEGAGELFF

j_call: TRBJ1-3
v_call: TRBV25-1
cdr3_aa: CASGRDAGNTIYF

j_call: TRBJ2-7
v_call: TRBV20-1
cdr3_aa: CSALPRNEQYF

j_call: TRBJ2-7
v_call: TRBV20-1
cdr3_aa: CSPRGAGPEQYF

j_call: TRBJ2-7
v_call: TRBV7-9
cdr3_aa: CASSLDGTEQYF

j_call: TRBJ2-3
v_call: TRBV6-5
cdr3_aa: CASRQTWDTQYF

j_call: TRBJ1-5
v_call: TRBV5-1
cdr3_aa: CASSPPSRGRLGNQPQHF

j_call: TRBJ2-1
v_call: TRBV7-2
cdr3_aa: CASSSAGTGIHEQFF

j_call: TRBJ1-1
v_call: TRBV5-1
cdr3_aa: CASSSTSTGTEAFF

j_call: TRBJ2-2
v_call: TRBV25-1
cdr3_aa: CASSELITGGLFF

j_call: TRBJ1-5
v_call: TRBV11-2
cdr3_aa: CASSLEGGTQHF

j_call: TRBJ2-7
v_call: TRBV7-2
cdr3_aa: CASSPLRTAYEQYF

j_call: TRBJ1-6
v_call: TRBV28
cdr3_aa: CASSYVWVNSPLHF

j_call: TRBJ1-2
v_call: TRBV29-1
cdr3_aa: CSERPGRANYGYTF